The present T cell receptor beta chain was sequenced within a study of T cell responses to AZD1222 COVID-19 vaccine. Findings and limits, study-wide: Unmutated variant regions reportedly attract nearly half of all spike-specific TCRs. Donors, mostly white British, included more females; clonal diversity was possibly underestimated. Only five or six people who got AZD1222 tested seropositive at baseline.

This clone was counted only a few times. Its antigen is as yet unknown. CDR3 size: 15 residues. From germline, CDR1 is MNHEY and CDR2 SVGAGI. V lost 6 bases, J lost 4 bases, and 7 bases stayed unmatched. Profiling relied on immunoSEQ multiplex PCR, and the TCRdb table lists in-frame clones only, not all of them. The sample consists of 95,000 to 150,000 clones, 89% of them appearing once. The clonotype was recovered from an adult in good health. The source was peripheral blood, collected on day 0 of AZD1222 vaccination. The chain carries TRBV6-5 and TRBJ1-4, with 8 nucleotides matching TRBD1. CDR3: CASSLGQAVNEKLFF. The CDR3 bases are TGTGCCAGCAGCCTGGGACAGGCAGTTAATGAAAAACTGTTTTTT.